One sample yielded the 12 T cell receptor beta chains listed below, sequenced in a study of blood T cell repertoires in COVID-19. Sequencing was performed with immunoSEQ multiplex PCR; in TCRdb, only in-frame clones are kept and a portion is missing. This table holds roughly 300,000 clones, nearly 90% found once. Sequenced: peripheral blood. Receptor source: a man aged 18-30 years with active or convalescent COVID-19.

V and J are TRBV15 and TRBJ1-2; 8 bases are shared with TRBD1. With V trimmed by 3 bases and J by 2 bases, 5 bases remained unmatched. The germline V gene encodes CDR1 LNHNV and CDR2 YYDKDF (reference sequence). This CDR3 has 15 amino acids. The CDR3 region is CATSSPGGANYGYTF. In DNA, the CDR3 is TGTGCCACCAGCAGTCCAGGGGGCGCGAACTATGGCTACACCTTC.

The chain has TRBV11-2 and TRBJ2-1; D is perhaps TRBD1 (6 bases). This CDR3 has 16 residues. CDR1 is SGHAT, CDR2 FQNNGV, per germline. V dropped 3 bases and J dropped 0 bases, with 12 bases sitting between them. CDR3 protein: CASSLDSKSSYNEQFF. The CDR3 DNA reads TGTGCCAGCAGCTTGGACAGTAAGAGCTCCTACAATGAGCAGTTCTTC.

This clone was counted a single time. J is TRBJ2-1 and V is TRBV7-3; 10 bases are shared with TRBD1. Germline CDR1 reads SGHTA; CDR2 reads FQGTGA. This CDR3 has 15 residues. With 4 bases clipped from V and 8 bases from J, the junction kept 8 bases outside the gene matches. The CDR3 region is CASSSRQGAKDEQFF. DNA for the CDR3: TGTGCCAGCAGCTCCCGACAGGGGGCTAAGGATGAGCAGTTCTTC.

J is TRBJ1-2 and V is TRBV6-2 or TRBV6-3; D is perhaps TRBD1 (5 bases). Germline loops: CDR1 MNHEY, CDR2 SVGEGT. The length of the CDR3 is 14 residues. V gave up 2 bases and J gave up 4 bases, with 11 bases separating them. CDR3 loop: CASSYAVQGYGYTF. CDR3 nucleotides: TGTGCCAGCAGTTACGCGGTTCAGGGCTATGGCTACACCTTC.

The CDR3 DNA sequence: TGCGCCAGTTATGGAGTAGCGAACACTGAAGCTTTCTTT. This translates into CASYGVANTEAFF. V gene TRBV5-1 combines with J gene TRBJ1-1; D unresolved. Looked up from germline, CDR1 is SGHRS and CDR2 is YFSETQ. The CDR3 is 13 amino acids. V lost 8 bases to trimming and J lost 1 base, with 12 bases between them.

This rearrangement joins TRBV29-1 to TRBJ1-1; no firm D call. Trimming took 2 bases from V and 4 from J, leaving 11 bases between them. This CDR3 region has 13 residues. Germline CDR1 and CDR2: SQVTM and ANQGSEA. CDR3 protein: CSVEPHRGTEAFF. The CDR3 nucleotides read TGCAGCGTTGAACCCCACCGAGGCACTGAAGCTTTCTTT.

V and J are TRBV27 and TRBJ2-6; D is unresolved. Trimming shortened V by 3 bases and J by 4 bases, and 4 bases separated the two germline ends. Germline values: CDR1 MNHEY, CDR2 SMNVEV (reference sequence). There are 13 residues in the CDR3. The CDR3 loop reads CASSFSGANVLTF. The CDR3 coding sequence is TGTGCCAGCAGTTTCTCCGGGGCCAACGTCCTGACTTTC.

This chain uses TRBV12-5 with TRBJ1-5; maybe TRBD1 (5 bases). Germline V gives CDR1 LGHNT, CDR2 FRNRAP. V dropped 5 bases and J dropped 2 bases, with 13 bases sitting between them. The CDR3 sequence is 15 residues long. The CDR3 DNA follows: TGTGCTAGTGGTAGACAGATCTCGGGCAATCAGCCCCAGCATTTT. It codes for CASGRQISGNQPQHF. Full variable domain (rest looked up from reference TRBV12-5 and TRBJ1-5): DARVTQTPRHKVTEMGQEVTMRCQPILGHNTVFWYRQTMMQGLELLAYFRNRAPLDDSGMPKDRFSAEMPDATLATLKIQPSEPRDSAVYFCASGRQISGNQPQHFGDGTRLSIL.

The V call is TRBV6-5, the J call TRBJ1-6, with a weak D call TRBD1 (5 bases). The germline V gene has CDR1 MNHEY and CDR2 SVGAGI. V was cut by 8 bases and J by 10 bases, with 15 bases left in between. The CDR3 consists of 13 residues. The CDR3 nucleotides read TGTGCCAGCGGGAGGGGAGGGGAATCACCCCTCCACTTT. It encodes CASGRGGESPLHF.

CDR3 loop: CASSPTGGFNYGYTF. The CDR3 coding sequence is TGTGCCAGCAGCCCGACAGGGGGTTTTAACTATGGCTACACCTTC. The chain carries TRBV9 and TRBJ1-2, with 9 bases fitting TRBD1. The length of the CDR3 is 15 residues. The V gene's germline CDR1 is SGDLS and CDR2 YYNGEE. V dropped 4 bases and J dropped 1; count of bases not matched to a gene: 5.

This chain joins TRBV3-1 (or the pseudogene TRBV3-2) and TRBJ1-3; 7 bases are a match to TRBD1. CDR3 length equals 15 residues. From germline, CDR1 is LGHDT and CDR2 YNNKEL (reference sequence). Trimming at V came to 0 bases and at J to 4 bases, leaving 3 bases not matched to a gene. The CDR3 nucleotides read TGTGCCAGCAGCCAAGACCCAGGGGGAGGAAACACCATATATTTT. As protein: CASSQDPGGGNTIYF.

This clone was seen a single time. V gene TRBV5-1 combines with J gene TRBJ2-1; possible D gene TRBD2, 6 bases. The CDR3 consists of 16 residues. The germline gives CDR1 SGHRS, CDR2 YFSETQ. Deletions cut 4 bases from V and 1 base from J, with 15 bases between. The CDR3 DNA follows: TGCGCCAGCAGCCCGGAGGGGTTCGTGTCCTACAATGAGCAGTTCTTC. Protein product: CASSPEGFVSYNEQFF.